Listed below are T cell receptor beta chains from one sample, sequenced in a study of cytomegalovirus exposure and HLA in healthy donors. The repertoire was sequenced with immunoSEQ multiplex PCR; TCRdb's copy has only in-frame clones and lacks some. The table has approximately 200,000 clones, around 75% seen once. The sample consisted of PBMCs. The receptors were sampled from a woman in her twenties or thirties in good health and CMV-seropositive. Each CDR3 is given with its conserved first and last residue. The D gene is left open where the match is weak. Rows give clone size only sometimes, using once, few, many, or a class for an expanded clone.

few,TRBV7-9,TRBJ1-2,.,CSSRPANYGYTF,TGTTCCAGCAGGCCAGCTAACTATGGCTACACCTTC
.,TRBV29-1,TRBJ2-7,.,CSVEATGLDEQYF,TGCAGCGTTGAGGCTACAGGGTTGGACGAGCAGTACTTC
.,TRBV4-2,TRBJ1-5,.,CASSQDGGQPQHF,TGTGCCAGCAGCCAAGACGGCGGTCAGCCCCAGCATTTT
once,TRBV15,TRBJ1-5,.,CATSLDDRRPQHF,TGTGCCACCAGCTTGGACGACAGAAGGCCCCAGCATTTT
once,TRBV2,TRBJ2-1,.,CASRGDNLLNNEQFF,TGTGCCAGCAGGGGGGACAATCTTCTCAACAATGAGCAGTTCTTC
few,TRBV7-9,TRBJ1-4,TRBD1,CASSLGTGKEKLFF,TGTGCCAGCAGCTTGGGGACAGGGAAAGAAAAACTGTTTTTT
.,TRBV7-9,TRBJ1-2,.,CASSFVPDSTPYANYGYTF,TGTGCCAGCAGCTTCGTACCGGACAGCACACCATACGCTAACTATGGCTACACCTTC
.,TRBV7-3,TRBJ1-2,.,CASSPEGFGDYGYTF,TGTGCCAGCAGCCCAGAGGGATTTGGAGACTATGGCTACACCTTC
.,TRBV9,TRBJ1-2,TRBD1,CASSGPYRDRGSYGYTF,TGTGCCAGCAGTGGACCGTACCGGGACAGGGGAAGCTATGGCTACACCTTC
.,TRBV7-2,TRBJ2-7,TRBD2,CASSLTAGDSYEQYF,TGTGCCAGCAGCTTAACAGCGGGGGACTCCTACGAGCAGTACTTC
many,TRBV5-4,TRBJ2-2,TRBD2,CASRQSGGPGELFF,TGTGCCAGCAGGCAAAGCGGGGGGCCCGGGGAGCTGTTTTTT
.,TRBV5-5,TRBJ2-2,TRBD1,CASSWGQGDTGELFF,TGTGCCAGCAGCTGGGGACAGGGAGACACCGGGGAGCTGTTTTTT
.,TRBV2,TRBJ2-5,TRBD2,CASSEGGRTETQYF,TGTGCCAGCAGTGAAGGCGGGAGGACGGAGACCCAGTACTTC
.,TRBV6-6,TRBJ2-7,TRBD1,CASSYGTGIYEQYF,TGTGCCAGCAGTTACGGGACAGGGATTTACGAGCAGTACTTC
once,TRBV28,TRBJ2-7,TRBD2,CASSLSLAELSYEQYF,TGTGCCAGCAGTCTCTCACTAGCGGAGCTCTCCTACGAGCAGTACTTC
.,TRBV6-1,TRBJ1-4,.,CASSEGRKLFF,TGTGCCAGCAGTGAAGGGAGAAAACTGTTTTTT
few,TRBV14,TRBJ2-1,TRBD1,CASSLRTGSYNEQFF,TGTGCCAGCAGCCTCCGGACAGGGAGTTACAATGAGCAGTTCTTC
.,TRBV6-5,TRBJ2-7,.,CASSDGLIYEQYF,TGTGCCAGCAGTGACGGACTAATCTACGAGCAGTACTTC
.,TRBV5-1,TRBJ1-4,.,CASSPRSGASYNEKLFF,TGCGCCAGCAGCCCACGTTCAGGGGCGTCGTATAATGAAAAACTGTTTTTT
few,TRBV25-1,TRBJ2-5,TRBD1,CASSDIGTGYQETQYF,TGTGCCAGCAGTGACATCGGGACAGGGTACCAAGAGACCCAGTACTTC
.,TRBV29-1,TRBJ2-1,.,CSGGGQGLNEQFF,TGCAGCGGGGGGGGGCAAGGTTTGAATGAGCAGTTCTTC
once,TRBV25-1,TRBJ1-2,TRBD1,CASSDTDRDYTF,TGTGCCAGCAGTGATACAGACAGGGACTACACCTTC
.,TRBV6-5,TRBJ2-7,.,CAVWATYEQYF,TGTGCCGTTTGGGCCACCTACGAGCAGTACTTC
.,TRBV7-9,TRBJ2-7,TRBD2,CASSSSSGRSPYEQYF,TGTGCCAGCAGCTCTTCTAGCGGGAGGTCCCCCTACGAGCAGTACTTC
.,TRBV5-1,TRBJ2-7,.,CASASGGGNYEQYF,TGCGCCAGCGCCTCGGGCGGCGGGAACTACGAGCAGTACTTC
few,TRBV5-5,TRBJ1-1,.,CASSPTRNTEAFF,TGCGCCAGCAGCCCAACGAGGAACACTGAAGCTTTCTTT
.,TRBV6-5,TRBJ2-1,.,CASSDNTRYEQFF,TGTGCCAGCAGCGACAATACTAGATATGAGCAGTTCTTC
medium-sized,TRBV19,TRBJ2-2,.,CASSIRRENTGELFF,TGTGCCAGTAGTATTCGTCGGGAGAACACCGGGGAGCTGTTTTTT
.,TRBV6-1,TRBJ2-5,.,CASKDRESPERTQYF,TGTGCCAGCAAAGATCGGGAAAGCCCCGAGCGGACCCAGTACTTC
.,TRBV15,TRBJ1-1,.,CATSDRNSTEAFF,TGTGCCACCAGCGACCGGAACAGCACTGAAGCTTTCTTT
.,TRBV4-1,TRBJ2-3,.,CASSQDRGGVSTDTQYF,TGCGCCAGCAGCCAAGATCGCGGAGGGGTTAGCACAGATACGCAGTATTTT
few,TRBV5-6,TRBJ1-2,TRBD1,CASSPMGQLYGYTF,TGTGCCAGCAGCCCGATGGGACAGCTCTATGGCTACACCTTC
.,TRBV14,TRBJ2-7,.,CASSQLWEDEQYF,TGTGCCAGCAGCCAGCTCTGGGAGGACGAGCAGTACTTC
.,TRBV5-4,TRBJ2-2,.,CASSSTRQGELFF,TGTGCCAGCAGCTCCACTAGACAAGGGGAGCTGTTTTTT
.,TRBV5-4,TRBJ2-3,TRBD2,CASSLEVAGGLVSDTQYF,TGTGCCAGCAGCTTGGAAGTAGCGGGGGGGCTTGTTTCAGATACGCAGTATTTT
.,TRBV5-1,TRBJ2-3,.,CASIPSTLSTDTQYF,TGCGCCAGCATCCCCAGCACACTAAGCACAGATACGCAGTATTTT
.,TRBV29-1,TRBJ1-2,.,CSDRIPQSGGGYTF,TGCAGCGACCGAATACCACAGTCAGGTGGCGGCTACACCTTC
once,TRBV5-1,TRBJ2-7,TRBD2,CASSLRTSGSMDEQYF,TGCGCCAGCAGCTTAAGGACTAGCGGGAGTATGGACGAGCAGTACTTC
.,TRBV28,TRBJ1-5,.,CALEGGNQPQHF,TGTGCCCTGGAGGGCGGCAATCAGCCCCAGCATTTT
.,TRBV5-1,TRBJ2-7,.,CASSLGSSFYEQYF,TGCGCCAGCAGCTTGGGCAGTTCCTTTTACGAGCAGTACTTC
.,TRBV6-4,TRBJ2-1,TRBD1,CASRLTGTGYNEQFF,TGTGCCAGCAGACTCACCGGGACAGGATACAATGAGCAGTTCTTC